These T cell receptor beta chains were read from a single sample in a study of shared clonotypes between healthy human individuals. Clones were sequenced by immunoSEQ multiplex PCR, and TCRdb holds only the in-frame ones, with some missing. Of about 2 million clones listed, roughly 94% were seen once; the top ten hold more than 0.1%. Sequencing was performed on naive CD4+ T cells sorted from blood. These receptors all come from a man between 18 and 35 years old in good health. The CDR3 runs from the conserved cysteine through the conserved F or W. Fields, in order: D gene, J gene, clone size, V gene, CDR3 DNA, CDR3 protein. D genes are given only for firm matches. Not every row has a clone size; where given, it reads once, few, many or a size class.

. | TRBJ1-5 | . | TRBV11-3 | TGTGCCAGCAGCTTAGAATCAACAGGGAATCAGCCCCAGCATTTT | CASSLESTGNQPQHF
. | TRBJ2-3 | . | TRBV4-1 | TGCGCCAGCAGCCAACCGACAGATACGCAGTATTTT | CASSQPTDTQYF
. | TRBJ1-1 | . | TRBV18 | TGTGCCAGCTCACCAGTCGTGACAAAGAACACTGAAGCTTTCTTT | CASSPVVTKNTEAFF
. | TRBJ2-2 | . | TRBV27 | TGTGCCAGCAGTCCACCCCAACACACCGGGGAGCTGTTTTTT | CASSPPQHTGELFF
TRBD1 | TRBJ1-1 | once | TRBV5-1 | TGCGCCAGCAGCTTGGGGCAGGGGGCCGGAGAAGCTTTCTTT | CASSLGQGAGEAFF
TRBD1 | TRBJ1-1 | once | TRBV10-3 | TGTGCCACCTCGGACAGGCTCATGAACACTGAAGCTTTCTTT | CATSDRLMNTEAFF
. | TRBJ2-3 | . | TRBV20-1 | TGCAGTGCTCAGCGGGATACGCAGTATTTT | CSAQRDTQYF
. | TRBJ1-1 | . | TRBV30 | TGTGCCTGGAGGGGGGGCGCAAGCACTGAAGCTTTCTTT | CAWRGGASTEAFF
TRBD2 | TRBJ2-2 | once | TRBV29-1 | TGCAGCGCGAAGCGGGACTCCAACACCGGGGAGCTGTTTTTT | CSAKRDSNTGELFF
TRBD1 | TRBJ2-1 | once | TRBV15 | TGTGCCACCAGCCTACGGACAGGGTCGAATGAGCAGTTCTTC | CATSLRTGSNEQFF
TRBD1 | TRBJ1-2 | . | TRBV6-1 | TGTGCCAGCAGTGAACCGGCAGGGGGCTATGGCTACACCTTC | CASSEPAGGYGYTF
TRBD1 | TRBJ2-3 | . | TRBV18 | TGTGCCAGCTCACCACTCAGGGGGACGAGCACAGATACGCAGTATTTT | CASSPLRGTSTDTQYF
. | TRBJ1-1 | . | TRBV28 | TGTGCCAGCAGTTTAGGTGGGACGATGAACACTGAAGCTTTCTTT | CASSLGGTMNTEAFF
TRBD1 | TRBJ2-7 | . | TRBV11-2 | TGTGCCAGCAGCTCACAGGGGTACGAGCAGTACTTC | CASSSQGYEQYF
. | TRBJ2-2 | . | TRBV9 | TGTGCCAGCAGCGGGAGCAGGGTGACCGGGGAGCTGTTTTTT | CASSGSRVTGELFF
TRBD2 | TRBJ2-3 | . | TRBV9 | TGTGCCAGCAGCCCATATAGCGGGGGGCGAGAGGATACGCAGTATTTT | CASSPYSGGREDTQYF
. | TRBJ2-7 | once | TRBV7-2 | TGTGCCAGCAGCTTAAGGGCTTTAAAGGACTCGAGCTACGAGCAGTACTTC | CASSLRALKDSSYEQYF
. | TRBJ2-7 | . | TRBV6-6 | TGTGCCAGCAGTTACGGCTACAGGGAGTTATACGAGCAGTACTTC | CASSYGYRELYEQYF
. | TRBJ2-7 | . | TRBV14 | TGTGCCAGCAGCCGGTCATTGAACTACGAGCAGTACTTC | CASSRSLNYEQYF
TRBD1 | TRBJ2-7 | . | TRBV11-2 | TGTGCCAGCAGAGTTGCTGGGACAGGCTCCTACGAGCAGTACTTC | CASRVAGTGSYEQYF
. | TRBJ2-1 | . | TRBV5-1 | TGCGCCAGCAGCCTAAAAGACCTAGCAACGGGTGAGCAGTTCTTC | CASSLKDLATGEQFF
. | TRBJ2-6 | once | TRBV6-1 | TGTGCCAGCAGCCATAGAGGGTTAGGGGCCAACGTCCTGACTTTC | CASSHRGLGANVLTF
. | TRBJ2-7 | . | TRBV5-4 | TGTGCCAGCAGCTTATTAGTAAAAAACTACGAGCAGTACTTC | CASSLLVKNYEQYF
. | TRBJ1-1 | . | TRBV2 | TGTGCCAGCACCGCAGAGGCCCCGAACCCCACTGAAGCTTTCTTT | CASTAEAPNPTEAFF
. | TRBJ2-2 | . | TRBV7-2 | TGTGCCAGCAGTGGGTGGGACACCGGGGAGCTGTTTTTT | CASSGWDTGELFF
. | TRBJ1-3 | . | TRBV6-5 | TGTGCCAGCAGTTACGGCAAACCCTTCTCTGGAAACACCATATATTTT | CASSYGKPFSGNTIYF
. | TRBJ1-1 | . | TRBV11-3 | TGTGCCAGCAGCCCAGGAGGCGTCCTTAACACTGAAGCTTTCTTT | CASSPGGVLNTEAFF
. | TRBJ1-6 | once | TRBV6-1 | TGTGCCAGCAGTGAAGTCGATAATTCACCCCTCCACTTT | CASSEVDNSPLHF
. | TRBJ2-1 | . | TRBV7-8 | TGTGCCAGCAGCTTAGCGGGCGTTATCAGGAACAATGAGCAGTTCTTC | CASSLAGVIRNNEQFF
. | TRBJ2-7 | . | TRBV18 | TGTGCCAGCTCACCATATTCGAGGAGCTCCTACGAGCAGTACTTC | CASSPYSRSSYEQYF
. | TRBJ1-3 | . | TRBV4-1 | TGCGCCAGCAGCCAAGAAGGAGGGGGAAACACCATATATTTT | CASSQEGGGNTIYF
. | TRBJ1-4 | . | TRBV11-2 | TGTGCCAGCAGCTCTGTCTACGGCTCTAATGAAAAACTGTTTTTT | CASSSVYGSNEKLFF
. | TRBJ2-7 | few | TRBV21-1 | TGTGCCAGCACCCTCCCTTGGACTAGCGGGGCCTACGAGCAGTACTTC | CASTLPWTSGAYEQYF
. | TRBJ2-7 | . | TRBV5-1 | TGCGCCAGCAGCTTGACACTGGCGGCTAGTGAGCAGTACTTC | CASSLTLAASEQYF
. | TRBJ1-6 | . | TRBV6-5 | TGTGCCAGCAGTTACTCGCCTCAGGGGAATTCACCCCTCCACTTT | CASSYSPQGNSPLHF
. | TRBJ2-5 | . | TRBV5-4 | TGTGCCAGCAGCGCGACTAGGAAGGACGAGACCCAGTACTTC | CASSATRKDETQYF
. | TRBJ1-5 | . | TRBV19 | TGTGCCAGTAGTATAGCCGGTCCCCAGCATTTT | CASSIAGPQHF
. | TRBJ1-4 | . | TRBV7-9 | TGTGCCAGCAGCTTAGAGTTCACTAATGAAAAACTGTTTTTT | CASSLEFTNEKLFF
TRBD2 | TRBJ2-7 | . | TRBV11-2 | TGTGCCAGCAGCTTAGATCAAATAGCGGGAATGTACGAGCAGTACTTC | CASSLDQIAGMYEQYF